The T cell receptor (beta chain) described here comes from a study of cytomegalovirus exposure and HLA in healthy donors. Study-wide points: Data from an earlier analysis indicated that most TCR beta V segments were productive either about 90% or about 30% of the time. It was shown in a later analysis that HLA-associated TCR beta chains were more clonally expanded than other, equally common chains.

Points on this clone: What it binds is unknown.

The study ran its PCR with 60 Vbeta and 13 Jbeta primers. Clones were read by immunoSEQ multiplex PCR, and TCRdb kept only the in-frame ones, dropping some. Of about 190,000 clones in the sample, 75% to 80% are singletons; the top ten hold 2% to 2.5%. CDR1 is LNHDA and CDR2 is SQIVND in the germline V gene (reference sequence). V gave up 5 bases and J gave up 6 bases, with 11 bases separating them. The CDR3 is 12 residues long. This clonotype was obtained from a woman between 25 and 40 years old in good health and CMV-seropositive. The sequencing input was PBMCs. This chain uses TRBV19 with TRBJ2-7; a possible D gene is TRBD1 (6 bases). DNA for the CDR3: TGTGCCAGTAGTGCACACAGGGCCGAGCAGTACTTC. This codes for CASSAHRAEQYF.